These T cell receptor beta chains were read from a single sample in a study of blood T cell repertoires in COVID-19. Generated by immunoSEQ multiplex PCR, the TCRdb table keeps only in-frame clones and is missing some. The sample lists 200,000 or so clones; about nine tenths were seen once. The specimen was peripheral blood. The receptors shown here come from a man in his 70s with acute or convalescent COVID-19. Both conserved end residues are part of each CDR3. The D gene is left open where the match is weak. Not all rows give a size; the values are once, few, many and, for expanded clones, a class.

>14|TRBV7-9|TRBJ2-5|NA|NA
CASSLERQQETQYF
TGTGCCAGCAGCTTAGAAAGACAGCAAGAGACCCAGTACTTC
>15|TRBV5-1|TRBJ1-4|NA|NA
CASRELGSTNEKLFF
TGCGCCAGCAGGGAGTTAGGATCTACTAATGAAAAACTGTTTTTT
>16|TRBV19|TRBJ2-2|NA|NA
CASSIDRGTITGELFF
TGTGCCAGTAGTATAGATCGGGGAACGATCACCGGGGAGCTGTTTTTT
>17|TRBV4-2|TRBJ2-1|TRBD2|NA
CASSQDGTSGIDNEQFF
TGTGCCAGCAGCCAAGATGGGACTAGCGGGATTGACAATGAGCAGTTCTTC
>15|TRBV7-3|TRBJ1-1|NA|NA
CASSLNAGWNTEAFF
TGTGCCAGCAGCTTAAATGCAGGTTGGAACACTGAAGCTTTCTTT
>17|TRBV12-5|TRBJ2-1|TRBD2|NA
CASGKGSSGGRDNEQFF
TGTGCTAGTGGCAAGGGGTCTAGCGGGGGGAGAGACAATGAGCAGTTCTTC
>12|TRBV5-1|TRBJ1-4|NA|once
CASSLGGEKLFF
TGCGCCAGCAGCTTGGGAGGGGAAAAACTGTTTTTT
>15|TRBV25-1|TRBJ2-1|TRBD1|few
CASSAGTGVYNEQFF
TGTGCCAGCAGTGCGGGGACAGGCGTCTACAATGAGCAGTTCTTC
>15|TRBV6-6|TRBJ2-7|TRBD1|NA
CASSTLRTGSYEQYF
TGTGCCAGCAGTACGTTACGGACAGGGTCGTACGAGCAGTACTTC
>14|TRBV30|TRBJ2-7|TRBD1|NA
CAWSEQGGSYEQYF
TGTGCCTGGAGTGAACAGGGGGGATCCTACGAGCAGTACTTC
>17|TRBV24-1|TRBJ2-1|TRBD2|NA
CATSDPRTSGRLGEQFF
TGTGCCACCAGTGATCCGAGGACTAGCGGGAGGTTGGGTGAGCAGTTCTTC
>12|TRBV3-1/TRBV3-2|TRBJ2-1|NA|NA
CASSVTVNEQFF
TGTGCCAGCAGCGTGACAGTCAATGAGCAGTTCTTC
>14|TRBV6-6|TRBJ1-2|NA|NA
CASSYGQGSYGYTF
TGTGCCAGCAGTTACGGGCAGGGGAGCTATGGCTACACCTTC
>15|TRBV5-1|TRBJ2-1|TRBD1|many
CASSSGDRGYNEQFF
TGCGCCAGCAGCTCGGGGGACAGGGGATACAATGAGCAGTTCTTC
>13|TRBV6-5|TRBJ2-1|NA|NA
CASRGLSYNEQFF
TGTGCCAGCAGGGGGCTTAGCTACAATGAGCAGTTCTTC
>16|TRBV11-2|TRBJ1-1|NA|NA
CASSSSLGKMNTEAFF
TGTGCCAGCAGCTCATCTCTGGGCAAGATGAACACTGAAGCTTTCTTT
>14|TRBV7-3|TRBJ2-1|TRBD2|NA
CASSLGLADNEQFF
TGTGCCAGCAGCTTAGGGCTAGCGGACAATGAGCAGTTCTTC
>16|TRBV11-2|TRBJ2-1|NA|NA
CASSLAEGWTQNEQFF
TGTGCCAGCAGCTTAGCGGAAGGTTGGACACAGAATGAGCAGTTCTTC
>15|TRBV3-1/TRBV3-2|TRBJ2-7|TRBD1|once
CASSQWDRPSYEQYF
TGTGCCAGCAGCCAATGGGACAGACCCTCCTACGAGCAGTACTTC
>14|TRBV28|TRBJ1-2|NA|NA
CASNAGGAAYGYTF
TGTGCCAGCAACGCGGGAGGTGCAGCCTATGGCTACACCTTC
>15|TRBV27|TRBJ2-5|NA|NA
CASRPRDWNQETQYF
TGTGCCAGCAGACCCAGGGATTGGAACCAAGAGACCCAGTACTTC
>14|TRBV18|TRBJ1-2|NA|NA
CASSPRSQDYGYTF
TGTGCCAGCTCACCACGATCCCAGGACTATGGCTACACCTTC
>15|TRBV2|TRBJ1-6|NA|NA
CASRRAGVSNSPLHF
TGTGCCAGCAGGCGGGCGGGGGTTTCTAATTCACCCCTCCACTTT
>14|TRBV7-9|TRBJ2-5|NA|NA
CASSPGRLQETQYF
TGTGCCAGCAGCCCGGGGAGACTCCAAGAGACCCAGTACTTC
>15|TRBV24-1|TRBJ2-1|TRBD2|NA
CATSDTSGRSNEQFF
TGTGCCACCAGTGATACTAGCGGGAGGTCGAATGAGCAGTTCTTC
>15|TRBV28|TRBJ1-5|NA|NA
CASSPPGGYGQPQHF
TGTGCCAGCAGTCCCCCGGGGGGGTACGGTCAGCCCCAGCATTTT
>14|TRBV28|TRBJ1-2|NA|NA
CASSFAGNNYGYTF
TGTGCCAGCAGTTTCGCAGGGAATAATTATGGCTACACCTTC
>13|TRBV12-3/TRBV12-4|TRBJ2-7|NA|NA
CASSPTRTYEQYF
TGTGCCAGCAGTCCGACACGAACCTACGAGCAGTACTTC
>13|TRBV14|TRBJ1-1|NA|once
CASSQQGNTEAFF
TGTGCCAGCAGCCAGCAGGGGAACACTGAAGCTTTCTTT
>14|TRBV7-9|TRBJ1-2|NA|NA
CASSLTGGNYGYTF
TGTGCCAGCAGCTTAACTGGGGGGAACTATGGCTACACCTTC
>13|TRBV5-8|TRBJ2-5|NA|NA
CASSLRGSGTQYF
TGTGCCAGCAGCCTCAGAGGGTCCGGGACCCAGTACTTC
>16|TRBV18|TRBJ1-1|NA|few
CASSPMKGGMNTEAFF
TGTGCCAGCTCACCCATGAAGGGGGGGATGAACACTGAAGCTTTCTTT
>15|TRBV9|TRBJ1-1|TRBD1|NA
CASSPQGQGETEAFF
TGTGCCAGCAGCCCCCAGGGACAGGGGGAGACTGAAGCTTTCTTT
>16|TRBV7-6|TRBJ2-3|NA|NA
CASSLASGLVTDTQYF
TGTGCCAGCAGCTTAGCTTCCGGACTGGTCACAGATACGCAGTATTTT
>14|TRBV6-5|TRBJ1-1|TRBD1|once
CASRAGGGGTEAFF
TGTGCCAGCAGGGCAGGGGGCGGGGGCACTGAAGCTTTCTTT
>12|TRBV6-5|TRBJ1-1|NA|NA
CASSYRGSEAFF
TGTGCCAGCAGTTATCGGGGGAGTGAAGCTTTCTTT
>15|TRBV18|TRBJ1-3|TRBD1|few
CASSEGTAAGNTIYF
TGTGCCAGCTCGGAGGGGACAGCCGCCGGAAACACCATATATTTT
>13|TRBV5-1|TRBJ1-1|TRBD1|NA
CASSSTGSTEAFF
TGCGCCAGCAGCTCGACAGGGAGCACTGAAGCTTTCTTT
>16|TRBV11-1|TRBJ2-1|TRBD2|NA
CASSLRTSGSYNEQFF
TGTGCCAGCAGCTTACGGACTAGCGGTTCCTACAATGAGCAGTTCTTC
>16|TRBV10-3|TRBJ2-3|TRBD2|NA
CAISEGLAGSTDTQYF
TGTGCCATCAGTGAGGGGCTAGCGGGAAGCACAGATACGCAGTATTTT
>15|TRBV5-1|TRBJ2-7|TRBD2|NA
CASSGVGLASYEQYF
TGCGCCAGCAGCGGAGTAGGACTAGCGTCGTACGAGCAGTACTTC
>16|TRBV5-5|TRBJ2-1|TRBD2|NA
CASSPTWTSGRNEQFF
TGTGCCAGCAGCCCCACTTGGACTAGCGGGAGAAATGAGCAGTTCTTC
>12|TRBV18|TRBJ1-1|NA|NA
CASSPRETEAFF
TGTGCCAGCTCACCCAGGGAAACTGAAGCTTTCTTT
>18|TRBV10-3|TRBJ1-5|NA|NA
CAISEGIIWDTGNQPQHF
TGTGCCATCAGTGAGGGTATTATTTGGGACACGGGGAATCAGCCCCAGCATTTT
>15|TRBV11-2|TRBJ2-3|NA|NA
CASSPGQTLTDTQYF
TGTGCCAGCAGCCCCGGACAGACCCTCACAGATACGCAGTATTTT
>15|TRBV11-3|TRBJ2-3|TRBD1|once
CASSSTGYGTDTQYF
TGTGCCAGCAGCTCGACAGGGTACGGCACAGATACGCAGTATTTT
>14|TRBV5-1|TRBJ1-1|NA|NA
CASSLQGMNTEAFF
TGCGCCAGCAGTTTGCAGGGAATGAACACTGAAGCTTTCTTT
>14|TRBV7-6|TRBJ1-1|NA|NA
CASSFLGVNTEAFF
TGTGCCAGCAGCTTTCTAGGGGTGAACACTGAAGCTTTCTTT
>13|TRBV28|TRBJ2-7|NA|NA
CASSFPFSYEQYF
TGTGCCAGCAGTTTCCCTTTCTCCTACGAGCAGTACTTC
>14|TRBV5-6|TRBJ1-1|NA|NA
CASSLTGLNTEAFF
TGTGCCAGCAGCTTGACAGGGCTGAACACTGAAGCTTTCTTT
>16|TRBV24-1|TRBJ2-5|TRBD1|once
CATSDPGQGVQETQYF
TGTGCCACCAGTGATCCGGGACAGGGGGTCCAAGAGACCCAGTACTTC
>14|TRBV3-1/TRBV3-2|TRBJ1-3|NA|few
CASSQATAGNTIYF
TGTGCCAGCAGCCAAGCGACTGCTGGAAACACCATATATTTT
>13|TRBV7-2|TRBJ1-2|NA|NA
CASSSYTGLGYTF
TGTGCCAGCAGCTCCTACACGGGATTAGGCTACACCTTC
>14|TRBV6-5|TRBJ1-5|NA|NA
CASSPDNFNQPQHF
TGTGCCAGCAGTCCCGACAACTTCAATCAGCCCCAGCATTTT
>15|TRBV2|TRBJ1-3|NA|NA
CASSEMAGSGNTIYF
TGTGCCAGCAGTGAAATGGCAGGCTCTGGAAACACCATATATTTT
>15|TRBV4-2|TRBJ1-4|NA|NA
CASSQERGTNEKLFF
TGTGCCAGCAGCCAAGAACGAGGGACTAATGAAAAACTGTTTTTT